This T cell receptor beta chain was found in a study of cytomegalovirus exposure and HLA in healthy donors. About the study: Findings of an earlier analysis included 90 million to 120 million unique TCR beta sequences from some 190 million T cells. The study's early data release held about 85 million unique TCRs from HLA-typed donors.

PCR amplification relied on 60 Vbeta primers (plus 13 Jbeta primers). Sequencing used immunoSEQ multiplex PCR; TCRdb keeps in-frame clones, though not all of them. The sample comprises about 130,000 clones, approximately 81% of which are singletons, and around 0.7% rests with the top ten. The V segment lost 3 bases and the J segment 2 bases; nucleotides outside the gene matches: 4. Germline assignment: CDR1 SGHRS and CDR2 YFSETQ. This CDR3 is built from 15 residues. This clone has just a few counts. The receptor's source is a man between 18 and 29 years old in good health and CMV-seronegative. The sequenced sample was PBMCs. The chain employs TRBV5-1 and TRBJ2-3; 9 positions agree with TRBD2. The CDR3 DNA is TGCGCCAGCAGCTCGGCTAGCGGGGTCACAGATACGCAGTATTTT. It codes for CASSSASGVTDTQYF. Supplemented by reference TRBV5-1 and TRBJ2-3, the full variable domain reads KAGVTQTPRYLIKTRGQQVTLSCSPISGHRSVSWYQQTPGQGLQFLFEYFSETQRNKGNFPGRFSGRQFSNSRSEMNVSTLELGDSALYLCASSSASGVTDTQYFGPGTRLTVL.